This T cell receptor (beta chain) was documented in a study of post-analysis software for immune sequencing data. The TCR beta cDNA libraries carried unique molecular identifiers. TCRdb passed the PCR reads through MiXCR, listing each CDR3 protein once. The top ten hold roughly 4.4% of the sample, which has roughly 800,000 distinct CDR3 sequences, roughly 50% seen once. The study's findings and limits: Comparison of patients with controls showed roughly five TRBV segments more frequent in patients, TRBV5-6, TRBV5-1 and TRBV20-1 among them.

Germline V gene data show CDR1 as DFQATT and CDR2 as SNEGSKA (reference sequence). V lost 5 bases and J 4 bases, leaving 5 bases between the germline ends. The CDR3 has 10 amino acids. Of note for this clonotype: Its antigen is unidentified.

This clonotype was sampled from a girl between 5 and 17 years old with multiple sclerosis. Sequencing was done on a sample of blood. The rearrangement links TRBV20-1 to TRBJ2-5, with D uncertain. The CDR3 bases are TGCAGTGCTGCCCTAGAGACCCAGTACTTC. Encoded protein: CSAALETQYF.